One sample yielded the 20 T cell receptor beta chains listed below, sequenced in a study of long-term antiretroviral therapy in people with HIV. Version v3.0 of the immunoSEQ assay was performed at survey level. TCRdb keeps only in-frame clones here, not all; method: immunoSEQ multiplex PCR. The table lists about 20,000 clones, more than 80% of them singletons. Sequencing used unsorted PBMCs, obtained 0.2 years after starting antiretroviral therapy. Every receptor here comes from a woman aged 40 to 50 with HIV.

The chain joins TRBV6-1 to TRBJ2-1, with 11 bases identical to TRBD2. The CDR3 contains 15 residues. The V segment lost 2 bases and the J segment 5 bases; nucleotides outside the gene matches: 2. From germline, CDR1 is MNHNS and CDR2 SASEGT. The chain's CDR3 is CASSELAGGNNEQFF. As DNA, the CDR3 is TGTGCCAGCAGTGAACTAGCGGGAGGAAACAATGAGCAGTTCTTC.

The rearrangement links TRBV7-9 to TRBJ2-3; D is undetermined. The CDR3 is made up of 17 amino acids. Per germline, CDR1 SEHNR and CDR2 FQNEAQ (reference sequence). V shed 5 bases and J shed 0 bases, with 18 bases lying between them. The CDR3 sequence is CASSLLSGITSTDTQYF. The CDR3 DNA sequence: TGTGCCAGCAGCCTCCTGTCAGGTATTACTAGCACAGATACGCAGTATTTT.

This rearrangement joins TRBV5-1 to TRBJ1-1; D gene ambiguous. Germline V gene lookup returns CDR1 SGHRS and CDR2 YFSETQ. The germline V and J ends were trimmed by 0 bases and 4 bases, with 10 bases remaining between them. The CDR3 has 14 amino acids. The chain's CDR3 is CASSLVGRATEAFF. In DNA form, the CDR3 reads TGCGCCAGCAGCTTGGTTGGCCGGGCCACTGAAGCTTTCTTT.

In DNA form, the CDR3 reads TGCGCCAGCAGCTTGTTGACTAGCGGGAGCTATGAGCAGTTCTTC. Protein sequence: CASSLLTSGSYEQFF. The chain combines TRBV5-1 with TRBJ2-1; TRBD2 matches at 12 bases. This CDR3 is 15 amino acids long. V was pared by 1 base and J by 8 bases, with 4 bases of the junction left unmatched. Germline V gene sequence: CDR1 SGHRS, CDR2 YFSETQ.

The V call is TRBV13, the J call TRBJ2-3; the match to TRBD2 covers 14 bases. In germline, CDR1 is PRHDT, CDR2 FYEKMQ (reference sequence). Trimming took 4 bases from V and 2 from J; bases not matched to a gene: 2. The CDR3 spans 16 residues. CDR3 residues: CASSWTSGRYTDTQYF. CDR3 DNA: TGTGCCAGCAGCTGGACTAGCGGGAGGTACACAGATACGCAGTATTTT.

V gene TRBV9 combines with J gene TRBJ1-2; TRBD1 is a possible D gene (5 bases). This CDR3 has 15 residues. V was clipped by 2 bases and J by 2 bases, with 13 bases between them. Germline lookup yields CDR1 SGDLS and CDR2 YYNGEE. CDR3 sequence: CASSVGGISNYGYTF. The CDR3 bases are TGTGCCAGCAGCGTCGGGGGGATTTCGAACTATGGCTACACCTTC. Full variable domain (rest looked up from reference TRBV9 and TRBJ1-2): DSGVTQTPKHLITATGQRVTLRCSPRSGDLSVYWYQQSLDQGLQFLIQYYNGEERAKGNILERFSAQQFPDLHSELNLSSLELGDSALYFCASSVGGISNYGYTFGSGTRLTVV.

The chain recombines TRBV7-2 with TRBJ1-2; D is perhaps TRBD1 (5 bases). V lost 1 base and J 4 bases, leaving 16 bases between the germline ends. The CDR3 has 16 residues. Germline-derived CDR1 and CDR2 are SGHTA and FQGNSA. The CDR3 DNA reads TGTGCCAGCAGCTTAGGGCCCCTCAGGGAATTCTATGGCTACACCTTC. This encodes CASSLGPLREFYGYTF.

The chain joins TRBV5-4 to TRBJ2-2, with 10 nucleotides matching TRBD1. Looked up from germline, CDR1 is SGHNT and CDR2 is YYREEE (reference sequence). The CDR3 runs to 19 residues. The junction had 18 bases not matched to a gene; V was cut back by 2 bases and J by 8 bases. CDR3: CASSFKEGPGTGDFGELFF. Written as DNA, the CDR3 is TGTGCCAGCAGCTTCAAGGAGGGACCCGGGACAGGGGATTTTGGGGAGCTGTTTTTT.

The chain uses TRBV2 and TRBJ2-7; 8 positions agree with TRBD1. Per germline, CDR1 SNHLY and CDR2 FYNNEI. The CDR3 loop spans 15 amino acids. Losses at the gene ends were 7 bases for V and 2 bases for J; bases not matched to a gene: 10. CDR3 sequence: CASNNPGGPTYEQYF. The CDR3 DNA is TGTGCCAGCAACAACCCAGGGGGCCCAACCTACGAGCAGTACTTC.

This chain links TRBV7-9 with TRBJ2-5; 14 bases fit TRBD2. The CDR3 runs 15 residues. The germline gives CDR1 SEHNR, CDR2 FQNEAQ (reference sequence). V gave up 4 bases and J gave up 5 bases; unmatched junction bases: 3. CDR3 sequence reads: CASSSRTSGGETQYF. CDR3 nucleotides: TGTGCCAGCAGCTCGAGGACTAGCGGGGGGGAGACCCAGTACTTC.

V is TRBV7-2 and J is TRBJ1-6, with D perhaps matching TRBD1 (6 bases). The CDR3 covers 17 residues. Germline lookup yields CDR1 SGHTA and CDR2 FQGNSA. V gave up 5 bases and J gave up 7 bases, with 21 bases separating them. In DNA form, the CDR3 reads TGTGCCAGCAGCCCCCGCTGGCAGGGGAGAAGGAATTCACCCCTCCACTTT. The encoded protein is CASSPRWQGRRNSPLHF.

The rearrangement links TRBV10-3 to TRBJ1-6; TRBD1 is a possible D gene (5 bases). The CDR3 is made up of 13 amino acids. The germline V gene has CDR1 ENHRY and CDR2 SYGVKD. V gave up 0 bases and J gave up 9 bases, with 6 bases separating them. The CDR3 region has the DNA TGTGCCATCAGTGAGTCAAGGGGTTCACCCCTCCACTTT. Encoded protein: CAISESRGSPLHF.

The V and J genes are TRBV7-9 and TRBJ2-5; 12 bases are shared with TRBD1. This CDR3 is 15 amino acids long. J was trimmed by 4 bases and V by 7 bases; bases with no gene match: 7. The germline gives CDR1 SEHNR, CDR2 FQNEAQ (reference sequence). CDR3 amino acids: CASITGTGGGETQYF. DNA of the CDR3: TGTGCCAGCATTACCGGGACAGGGGGCGGAGAGACCCAGTACTTC. Complete variable domain (other parts from reference TRBV7-9 and TRBJ2-5): DTGVSQNPRHKITKRGQNVTFRCDPISEHNRLYWYRQTLGQGPEFLTYFQNEAQLEKSRLLSDRFSAERPKGSFSTLEIQRTEQGDSAMYLCASITGTGGGETQYFGPGTRLLVL.

The V gene is TRBV7-9, the J gene TRBJ1-6; D might be TRBD1 (5 bases). The V end lost 6 bases, the J end lost 6 bases, and 15 bases lay between the germline ends. This CDR3 region has 15 residues. The V gene's germline CDR1 is SEHNR and CDR2 FQNEAQ (reference sequence). CDR3 bases: TGTGCCAGCAGACCATCACAGGATTTTAATTCACCCCTCCACTTT. Encoded protein: CASRPSQDFNSPLHF.

V gene TRBV11-3 combines with J gene TRBJ2-4; D possibly corresponds to TRBD2 (5 bases). Trimming left V 5 bases short and J 0 bases short, with 11 bases between. The CDR3 is 15 residues long. Germline CDR1 SGHNT, CDR2 YENEEA. The CDR3 here is CASSIGVLAKNIQYF. For the CDR3, the DNA is TGTGCCAGCAGCATCGGGGTCCTAGCCAAAAACATTCAGTACTTC.

The V call is TRBV2, the J call TRBJ2-2; unclear D gene. CDR1 is SNHLY and CDR2 is FYNNEI in the germline V gene. The CDR3 contains 15 residues. V was trimmed by 7 bases and J by 0 bases, leaving 12 bases between them. CDR3: CASTLGRTNTGELFF. The CDR3 DNA is TGTGCCAGCACTTTAGGGCGGACGAACACCGGGGAGCTGTTTTTT.

This clone appeared a single time. The chain has TRBV19 and TRBJ2-7; 7 bases agree with TRBD2. The CDR3 loop spans 14 amino acids. Germline V gene sequence: CDR1 LNHDA, CDR2 SQIVND (reference sequence). V lost 7 bases to trimming and J lost 6 bases; unmatched junction nucleotides: 12. DNA of the CDR3: TGTGCCAGTACCCCCCCGGGGAGGGCTCGCGAGCAGTACTTC. Translated, it gives CASTPPGRAREQYF.

V is TRBV7-2 and J is TRBJ2-3; D unresolved. V lost 1 base to trimming and J lost 5 bases, with 10 bases between them. Germline values: CDR1 SGHTA, CDR2 FQGNSA. This CDR3 is built from 14 residues. This CDR3 reads CASSLDGPLDTQYF. In DNA, the CDR3 is TGTGCCAGCAGCTTAGACGGGCCGTTAGATACGCAGTATTTT.

Only one count was recorded for this clone. CDR3: CAWSRQNTEAFF. The CDR3 DNA is TGTGCCTGGAGCAGACAGAACACTGAAGCTTTCTTT. The rearrangement links TRBV30 to TRBJ1-1; D uncertain. This CDR3 has 12 residues. Germline assignment: CDR1 GTSNPN and CDR2 SVGIG (reference sequence). Between the trimmed V and J ends, which lost 3 bases and 1 base, there was a span of 6 bases.

The V call is TRBV7-9, the J call TRBJ1-1; 10 bases line up with TRBD1. V dropped 1 base and J dropped 1; count of bases not matched to a gene: 3. Germline assignment: CDR1 SEHNR and CDR2 FQNEAQ (reference sequence). The CDR3 is 16 amino acids. The CDR3 is CASSLVGQGRNTEAFF. DNA of the CDR3: TGTGCCAGCAGCTTAGTGGGACAGGGGCGGAACACTGAAGCTTTCTTT.